Described below is a single TCR beta chain sequence and its context. What it binds is not known. Per germline, CDR1 MRHNA and CDR2 SNTAGT. The J segment lost 9 bases and the V segment lost 4 bases, leaving 9 bases of the junction unmatched. The CDR3 has 16 residues. This sample stems from a study of T-cell reconstitution after alpha-beta-depleted transplantation in children. A library of TCRbeta sequences, prepared with unique molecular identifiers, was generated. TCRdb re-called the PCR reads with MiXCR, one entry per CDR3 protein. The profile shows about 240,000 distinct CDR3 sequences, roughly 23% of them singletons. Study observations and caveats: Some patients' high day-60 TCRbeta diversity was traced to surviving recipient T cells and thymic progenitors. T-cell numbers and diversity, one year after transplant, stemmed largely from T cells that were newly produced. Reportedly, only several hundred clones from non-depleted graft cells drove alpha-beta T-cell counts at about two months.

The input for sequencing was PBMCs, taken before TCRalphabeta/CD19-depleted stem cell transplant. The sequence was obtained from a girl aged 2 to 9 with Fanconi anemia, due to receive a stem cell transplant. The J gene is TRBJ2-1, the V gene TRBV6-4; 13 nucleotides match TRBD2. CDR3 DNA: TGTGCCAGCAGTGTAAGACTAGCGGGAGGCTACGTTGAGCAGTTCTTC. Its translation is CASSVRLAGGYVEQFF.